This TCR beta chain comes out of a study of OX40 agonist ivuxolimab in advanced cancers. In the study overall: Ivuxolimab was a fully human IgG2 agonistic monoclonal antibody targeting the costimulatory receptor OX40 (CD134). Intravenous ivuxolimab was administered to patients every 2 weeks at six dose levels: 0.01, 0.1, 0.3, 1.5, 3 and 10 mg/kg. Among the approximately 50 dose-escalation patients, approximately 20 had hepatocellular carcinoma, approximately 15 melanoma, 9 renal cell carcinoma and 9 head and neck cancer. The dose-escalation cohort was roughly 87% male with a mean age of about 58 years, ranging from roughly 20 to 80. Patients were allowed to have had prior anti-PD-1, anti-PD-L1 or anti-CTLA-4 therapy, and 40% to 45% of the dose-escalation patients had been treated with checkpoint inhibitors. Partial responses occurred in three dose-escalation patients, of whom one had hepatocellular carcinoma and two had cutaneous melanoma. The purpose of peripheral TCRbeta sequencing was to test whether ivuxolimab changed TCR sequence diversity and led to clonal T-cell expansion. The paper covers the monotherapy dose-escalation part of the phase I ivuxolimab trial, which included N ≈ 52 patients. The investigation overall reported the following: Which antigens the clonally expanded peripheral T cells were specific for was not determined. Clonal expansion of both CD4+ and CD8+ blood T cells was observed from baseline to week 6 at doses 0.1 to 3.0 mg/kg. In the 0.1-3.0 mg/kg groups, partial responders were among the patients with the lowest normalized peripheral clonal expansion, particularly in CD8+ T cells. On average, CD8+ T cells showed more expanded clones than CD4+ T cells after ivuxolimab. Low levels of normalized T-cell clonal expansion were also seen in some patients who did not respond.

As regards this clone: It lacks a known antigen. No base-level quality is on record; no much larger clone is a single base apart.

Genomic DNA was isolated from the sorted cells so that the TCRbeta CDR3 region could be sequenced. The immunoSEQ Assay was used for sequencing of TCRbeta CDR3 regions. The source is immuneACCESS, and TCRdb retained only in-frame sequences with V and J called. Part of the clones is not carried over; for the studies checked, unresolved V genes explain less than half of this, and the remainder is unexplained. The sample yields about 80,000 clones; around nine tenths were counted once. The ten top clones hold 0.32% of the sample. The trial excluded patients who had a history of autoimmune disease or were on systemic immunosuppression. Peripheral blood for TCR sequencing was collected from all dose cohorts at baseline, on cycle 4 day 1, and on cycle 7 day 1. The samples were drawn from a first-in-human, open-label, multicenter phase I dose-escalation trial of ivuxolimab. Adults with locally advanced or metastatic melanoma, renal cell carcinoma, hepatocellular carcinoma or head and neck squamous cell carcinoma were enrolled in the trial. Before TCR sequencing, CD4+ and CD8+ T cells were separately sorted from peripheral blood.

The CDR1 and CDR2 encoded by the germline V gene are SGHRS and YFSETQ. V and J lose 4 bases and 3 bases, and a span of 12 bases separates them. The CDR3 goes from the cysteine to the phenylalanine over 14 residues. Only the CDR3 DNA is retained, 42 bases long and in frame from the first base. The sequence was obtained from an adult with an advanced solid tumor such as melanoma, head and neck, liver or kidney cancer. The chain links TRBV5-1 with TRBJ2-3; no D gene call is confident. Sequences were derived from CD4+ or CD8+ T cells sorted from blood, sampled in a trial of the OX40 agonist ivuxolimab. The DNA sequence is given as TGCGCCAGCAGCAAAAGCAGCAAAACAGATACGCAGTATTTT. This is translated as CASSKSSKTDTQYF.